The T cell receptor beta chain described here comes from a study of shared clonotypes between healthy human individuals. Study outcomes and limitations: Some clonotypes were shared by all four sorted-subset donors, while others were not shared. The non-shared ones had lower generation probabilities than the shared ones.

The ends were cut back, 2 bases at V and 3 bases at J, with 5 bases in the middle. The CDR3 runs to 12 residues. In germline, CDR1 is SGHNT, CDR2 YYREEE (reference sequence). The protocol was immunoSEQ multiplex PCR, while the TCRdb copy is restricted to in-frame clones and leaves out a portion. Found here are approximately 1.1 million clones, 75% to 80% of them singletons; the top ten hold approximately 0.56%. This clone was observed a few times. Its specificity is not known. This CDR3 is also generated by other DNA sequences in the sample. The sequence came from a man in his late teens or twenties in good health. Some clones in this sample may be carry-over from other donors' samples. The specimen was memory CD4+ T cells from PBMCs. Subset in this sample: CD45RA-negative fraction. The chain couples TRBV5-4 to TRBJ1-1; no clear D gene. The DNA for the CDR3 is TGTGCCAGCAGCTTAGGTGACACTGAAGCTTTCTTT. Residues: CASSLGDTEAFF.